Reported below is one T cell receptor (beta chain). Its antigen is unknown. This sample was included in a study of cytomegalovirus exposure and HLA in healthy donors. Study-wide findings and caveats: HLA-A and HLA-B allele assignments for most subjects were reportedly predicted accurately using TCR beta sequences. Upon later analysis, HLA-associated TCR beta chains proved more clonally expanded than other, equally common chains.

Germline CDR1 is SGHRS and CDR2 is YFSETQ. The CDR3 consists of 17 residues. V was clipped by 7 bases and J by 2 bases; unmatched bases: 13. Donors counted as nominally healthy when sampled, yet unrecorded immune exposures were likely. Amplification used 60 Vbeta primers and 13 Jbeta primers. Assay used: immunoSEQ multiplex PCR; TCRdb lists only in-frame clones, some missing. This sample has 90,000 to 130,000 clones, with almost 70% found just once. This clonotype originated in a young man in good health and CMV-seropositive. The sample taken for sequencing was PBMCs. The genes are TRBV5-1 and TRBJ2-2; 8 bases match TRBD2. The CDR3: CASSPYERGFNTGELFF. The CDR3 DNA reads TGCGCCAGCTCACCCTATGAGCGGGGGTTCAACACCGGGGAGCTGTTTTTT.